The 21 T cell receptor beta chains reported below all come from one sample, sequenced in a study of blood T cell repertoires in COVID-19. Only in-frame clones appear in the TCRdb table, and some are missing; sequencing was by immunoSEQ multiplex PCR. Here the sample spans about 14,000 clones, around 85% being singletons. What was sequenced was peripheral blood. These receptors were obtained from a human donor with active COVID-19. The donor label of this sample is uncertain.

The J gene is TRBJ2-7, the V gene TRBV9, with 7 bases fitting TRBD2. The CDR3 length is 17 residues. The ends lost 4 bases at V and 0 bases at J; junction bases unmatched: 13. Germline-derived CDR1 and CDR2 are SGDLS and YYNGEE. CDR3 protein: CASSTAPLGGSSYEQYF. In nucleotides, the CDR3 is TGTGCCAGCAGCACCGCCCCCTTGGGCGGGAGCTCCTACGAGCAGTACTTC.

The chain couples TRBV5-1 to TRBJ2-1; 9 bases map to TRBD2. The CDR3 loop spans 15 amino acids. Per the germline V gene, CDR1 is SGHRS and CDR2 is YFSETQ. Unmatched junction bases numbered 4, after V lost 4 bases and J lost 2 bases. CDR3 nucleotide sequence: TGCGCCAGCAGCGAATCTAGCGGGGCCTACAATGAGCAGTTCTTC. Translated, it gives CASSESSGAYNEQFF.

The chain carries TRBV30 and TRBJ1-4; D not resolved. The CDR3 is 13 amino acids. Germline V gives CDR1 GTSNPN, CDR2 SVGIG (reference sequence). Between the trimmed V and J ends, which lost 1 base and 5 bases, there was a span of 8 bases. The CDR3 region is CAWSGGYNEKLFF. The CDR3, as DNA: TGTGCCTGGAGTGGAGGATACAATGAAAAACTGTTTTTT.

J is TRBJ1-2 and V is TRBV4-1; 7 bases align to TRBD1. Looked up from germline, CDR1 is MGHRA and CDR2 is YSYEKL. This CDR3 contains 15 residues. With V trimmed by 1 base and J by 4 bases, 6 bases remained unmatched. This chain's CDR3 is CASSQAGTAIYGYTF. CDR3 bases: TGCGCCAGCAGCCAAGCCGGGACAGCGATCTATGGCTACACCTTC.

This clone was counted a single time. The chain joins TRBV7-8 to TRBJ1-1; the D is unclear. This CDR3 comprises 15 residues. Trimming pared 1 base from V and 4 bases from J, leaving 13 bases between. CDR1 is SGHVS, CDR2 FQNEAQ, per germline. This CDR3 reads CASSLVPGEGTEAFF. CDR3 coding DNA: TGTGCCAGCAGCTTAGTTCCGGGAGAGGGCACTGAAGCTTTCTTT.

The rearrangement links TRBV7-2 to TRBJ2-1; the D gene is possibly TRBD2 (7 bases). CDR1 and CDR2 from the germline V gene are SGHTA and FQGNSA. The CDR3 sequence is 16 residues long. With 4 bases removed from V and 8 bases from J, the gap between germline ends came to 21 bases. CDR3 loop: CASSYTRGGRTDEQFF. The CDR3 nucleotides read TGTGCCAGCAGCTACACCCGCGGGGGCAGGACGGATGAGCAGTTCTTC.

This chain connects TRBV28 to TRBJ2-2, with D possibly matching TRBD2 (5 bases). Trimming took 5 bases from V and 4 from J, leaving 8 bases between them. The CDR3 runs 13 residues. The germline CDR1 and CDR2 sequences are MDHEN and SYDVKM. Here the CDR3 DNA reads TGTGCCAGCAGTGCACGGGGCACCGGGGAGCTGTTTTTT. Encoded protein: CASSARGTGELFF.

This chain joins TRBV11-2 and TRBJ1-4, with D perhaps matching TRBD1 (6 bases). Germline assignment: CDR1 SGHAT and CDR2 FQNNGV. V was trimmed by 1 base and J by 9 bases, leaving 15 bases between them. The CDR3 runs to 15 residues. The CDR3 DNA is TGTGCCAGCAGCTTAGCTCGGGGTTGGGGGCAAAAACTGTTTTTT. Translation gives CASSLARGWGQKLFF.

This clone was counted a single time. The V call is TRBV7-9, the J call TRBJ2-1; a weak D match, TRBD1 (5 bases). The CDR3 sequence is 15 residues long. Germline CDR1 is SEHNR and CDR2 is FQNEAQ (reference sequence). V was trimmed by 1 base and J by 7 bases, leaving 14 bases between them. Here the CDR3 DNA reads TGTGCCAGCAGCTTAGAACTCTCCAGGGCGAATGAGCAGTTCTTC. Encoded protein: CASSLELSRANEQFF.

The gene calls are TRBV12-3 or TRBV12-4 and TRBJ2-5, with D unclear. Trimming removed 6 bases at V and 2 bases at J, with 7 bases between. The CDR3 length is 12 residues. CDR3 sequence: CASSQFQETQYF. For the CDR3, the DNA is TGTGCCAGCAGCCAATTTCAAGAGACCCAGTACTTC.

J is TRBJ2-5 and V is TRBV5-4, with 8 nucleotides matching TRBD2. J gave up 1 base and V 5 bases, and 4 bases lay outside the gene matches. The germline V gene has CDR1 SGHNT and CDR2 YYREEE (reference sequence). CDR3 length equals 14 residues. The CDR3 nucleotides are TGTGCCAGCAGTCCGGCGGGGGGCCAAGAGACCCAGTACTTC. Residues: CASSPAGGQETQYF.

This chain joins TRBV5-1 and TRBJ2-1; D unresolved. Germline V CDR1 and CDR2: SGHRS, YFSETQ. The CDR3 contains 11 residues. V was cut by 2 bases and J by 7 bases, with 4 bases left in between. The CDR3 DNA reads as TGCGCCAGCAGCTTTCTTAATGAGCAGTTCTTC. Residues: CASSFLNEQFF.

This clone was counted between two and nine times. The chain joins TRBV5-1 to TRBJ1-4; D is unclear. In germline, CDR1 is SGHRS, CDR2 YFSETQ. Trimming pared 5 bases from V and 7 bases from J, leaving 15 bases between. CDR3 length equals 14 residues. CDR3 residues: CASRSGNEVEKLFF. For the CDR3, the DNA is TGCGCCAGCAGAAGTGGAAACGAGGTTGAAAAACTGTTTTTT.

The chain couples TRBV5-1 to TRBJ1-4; D is unresolved. Trimming removed 0 bases from V and 3 bases from J, with 9 bases in between. The germline V gene encodes CDR1 SGHRS and CDR2 YFSETQ. The length of the CDR3 is 15 residues. CDR3 in amino acids: CASSLGRRANEKLFF. The CDR3 bases are TGCGCCAGCAGCTTGGGCAGGCGGGCTAATGAAAAACTGTTTTTT.

The CDR3 sequence is CASSRGLAGFHEQYF. The CDR3 DNA follows: TGTGCCAGCAGCCGGGGACTAGCGGGATTCCACGAGCAGTACTTC. This chain links TRBV27 with TRBJ2-7, with 13 positions matching TRBD2. CDR1 is MNHEY and CDR2 is SMNVEV in the germline V gene (reference sequence). V dropped 6 bases and J dropped 5; count of bases not matched to a gene: 7. The CDR3 sequence is 15 residues long.

The chain links TRBV21-1 to TRBJ2-3; the table's D gene call, TRBD1, was not cross checked with the DNA. TRBV21-1 is marked as a pseudogene. This CDR3 has 15 amino acids. CDR3 loop: CASIETGALTDTQYF. The DNA of the CDR3 is TGTGCCAGCATCGAAACAGGGGCCCTCACAGATACGCAGTATTTT.

The V gene is TRBV28, the J gene TRBJ1-1, with 9 positions matching TRBD1. The CDR3 is 15 residues long. Germline-derived CDR1 and CDR2 are MDHEN and SYDVKM. With V trimmed by 3 bases and J by 4 bases, 6 bases remained unmatched. In DNA form, the CDR3 reads TGTGCCAGCAGTTTCAACAGGGGGCGAGGCACTGAAGCTTTCTTT. It is translated as CASSFNRGRGTEAFF.

V gene TRBV10-3 combines with J gene TRBJ2-7; 9 bases map to TRBD2. The CDR3 covers 14 residues. Germline loops: CDR1 ENHRY, CDR2 SYGVKD. Losses at the gene ends were 6 bases for V and 2 bases for J; bases not matched to a gene: 5. This CDR3 reads CAIRASGNTYEQYF. In DNA, the CDR3 is TGTGCCATCAGGGCTAGCGGGAATACCTACGAGCAGTACTTC.

The CDR3 nucleotides read TGTGCCAGCAGCGCGTACCCCCAACAGGTTGGGTTAACCAATGAGCAGTTCTTC. This codes for CASSAYPQQVGLTNEQFF. This sequence joins TRBV9 and TRBJ2-1, with D tentatively TRBD1 (5 bases). CDR1 is SGDLS, CDR2 YYNGEE, per germline. The CDR3 spans 18 residues. The V and J ends lost 3 bases and 6 bases respectively, with 25 bases between them.

The chain couples TRBV30 to TRBJ2-2, with TRBD1 matching over 8 bases. Germline CDR1 and CDR2: GTSNPN and SVGIG (reference sequence). The trim removed 4 bases at V and 2 bases at J, leaving 9 bases unmatched. The CDR3 runs to 16 residues. DNA for the CDR3: TGTGCCTGGAAGGGCAGGGGGCTCTTAAACACCGGGGAGCTGTTTTTT. This gives the protein CAWKGRGLLNTGELFF.

This chain connects TRBV7-3 to TRBJ2-3, with 10 positions matching TRBD2. The CDR3 spans 15 residues. Losses at the gene ends were 6 bases for V and 4 bases for J; bases not matched to a gene: 7. Germline V gene data show CDR1 as SGHTA and CDR2 as FQGTGA. Here the CDR3 reads CASRNPGLASDTQYF. Here the CDR3 DNA reads TGTGCCAGCAGAAACCCGGGACTAGCGTCAGATACGCAGTATTTT. Combining the CDR3 with reference TRBV7-3 and TRBJ2-3 gives the whole variable domain GAGVSQTPSNKVTEKGKYVELRCDPISGHTALYWYRQSLGQGPEFLIYFQGTGAADDSGLPNDRFFAVRPEGSVSTLKIQRTERGDSAVYLCASRNPGLASDTQYFGPGTRLTVL.